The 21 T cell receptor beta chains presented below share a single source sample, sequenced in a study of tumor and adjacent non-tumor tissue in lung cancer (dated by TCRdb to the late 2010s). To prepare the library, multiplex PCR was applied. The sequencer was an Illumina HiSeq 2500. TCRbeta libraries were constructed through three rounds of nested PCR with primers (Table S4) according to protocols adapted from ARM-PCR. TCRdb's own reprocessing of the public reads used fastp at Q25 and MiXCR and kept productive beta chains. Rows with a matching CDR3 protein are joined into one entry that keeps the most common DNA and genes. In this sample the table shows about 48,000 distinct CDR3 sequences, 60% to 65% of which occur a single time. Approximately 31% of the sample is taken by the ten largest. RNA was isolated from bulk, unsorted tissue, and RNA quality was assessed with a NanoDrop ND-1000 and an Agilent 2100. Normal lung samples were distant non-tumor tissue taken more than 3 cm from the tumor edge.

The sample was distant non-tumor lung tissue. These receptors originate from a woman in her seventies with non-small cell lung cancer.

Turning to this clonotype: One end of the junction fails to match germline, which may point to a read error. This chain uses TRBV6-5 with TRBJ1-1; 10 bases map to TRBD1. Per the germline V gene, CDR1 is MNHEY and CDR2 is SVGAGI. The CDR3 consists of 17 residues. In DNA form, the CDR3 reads TGTACCAGTAGTTACTCTCGGACAGGGGGGTTGAACACTGAAGCTTTCTTT. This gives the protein CTSSYSRTGGLNTEAFF.

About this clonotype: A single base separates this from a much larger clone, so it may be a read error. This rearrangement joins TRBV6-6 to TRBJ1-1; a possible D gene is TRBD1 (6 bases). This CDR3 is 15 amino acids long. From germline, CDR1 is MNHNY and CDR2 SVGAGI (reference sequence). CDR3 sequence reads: CVSSYSGAKVAEAFF. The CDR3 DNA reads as TGTGTCAGCAGTTACTCGGGGGCGAAAGTCGCTGAAGCTTTCTTT.

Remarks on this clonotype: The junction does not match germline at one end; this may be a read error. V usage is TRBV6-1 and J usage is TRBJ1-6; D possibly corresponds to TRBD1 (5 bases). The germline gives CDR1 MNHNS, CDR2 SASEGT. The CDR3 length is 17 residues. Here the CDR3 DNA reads TGTGCCAGCAATGAATACTCTCGGGGGACTGAAAATTCACTCCTCCACTTT. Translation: CASNEYSRGTENSLLHF.

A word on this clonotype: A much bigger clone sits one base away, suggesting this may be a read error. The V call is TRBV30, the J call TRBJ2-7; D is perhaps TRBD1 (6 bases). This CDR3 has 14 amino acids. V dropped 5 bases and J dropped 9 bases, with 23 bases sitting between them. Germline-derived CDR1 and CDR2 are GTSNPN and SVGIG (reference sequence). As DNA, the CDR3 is TGTGCCTGGGGGGGTCAGGGGACGAGTGTTGTGCAGTACTTC. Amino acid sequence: CAWGGQGTSVVQYF.

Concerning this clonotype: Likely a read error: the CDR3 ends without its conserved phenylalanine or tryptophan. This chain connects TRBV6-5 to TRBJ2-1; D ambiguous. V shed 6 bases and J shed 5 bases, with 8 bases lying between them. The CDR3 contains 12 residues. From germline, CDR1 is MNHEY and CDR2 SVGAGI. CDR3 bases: TGTGCCAGCAGATACGGACACAATGAGCAGTTCTCC. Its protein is CASRYGHNEQFS.

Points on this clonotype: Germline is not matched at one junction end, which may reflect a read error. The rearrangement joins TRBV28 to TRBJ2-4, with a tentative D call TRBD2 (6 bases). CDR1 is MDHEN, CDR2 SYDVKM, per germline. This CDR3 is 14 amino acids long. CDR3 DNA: TGTGCTAGCTCCCGGGTGTTACCGGGAGACATTCATTACTTC. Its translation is CASSRVLPGDIHYF.

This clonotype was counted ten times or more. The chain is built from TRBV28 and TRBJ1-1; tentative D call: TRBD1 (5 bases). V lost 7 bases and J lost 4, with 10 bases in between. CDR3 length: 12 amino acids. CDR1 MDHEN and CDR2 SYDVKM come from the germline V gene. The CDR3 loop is CASNDSGTEAFF. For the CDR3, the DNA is TGTGCCAGCAACGACAGCGGCACTGAAGCTTTCTTT.

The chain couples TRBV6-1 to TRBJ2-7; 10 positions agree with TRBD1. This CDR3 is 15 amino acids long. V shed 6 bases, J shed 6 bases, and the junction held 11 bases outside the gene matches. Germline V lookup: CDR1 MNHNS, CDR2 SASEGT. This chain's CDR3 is CASRKGTGEACEQYF. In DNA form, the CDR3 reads TGTGCCAGCAGGAAAGGGACAGGGGAGGCTTGCGAGCAGTACTTC.

CDR3 sequence: CASQGQDNEQYF. CDR3 DNA: TGTGCCAGTCAAGGACAGGACAACGAGCAGTACTTC. The chain is built from TRBV19 and TRBJ2-7, with 7 nucleotides matching TRBD1. Germline loops: CDR1 LNHDA, CDR2 SQIVND (reference sequence). Trimming cost V 8 bases and J 5 bases; bases outside gene matches: 6. The CDR3 is 12 amino acids.

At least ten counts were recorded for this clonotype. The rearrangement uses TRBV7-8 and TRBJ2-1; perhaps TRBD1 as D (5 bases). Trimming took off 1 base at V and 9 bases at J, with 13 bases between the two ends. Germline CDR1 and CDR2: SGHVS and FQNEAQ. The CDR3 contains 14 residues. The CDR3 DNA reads TGTGCCAGCAGCTTAGGAAGGGGTTGGGGTGAGCAGTTCTTC. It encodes CASSLGRGWGEQFF.

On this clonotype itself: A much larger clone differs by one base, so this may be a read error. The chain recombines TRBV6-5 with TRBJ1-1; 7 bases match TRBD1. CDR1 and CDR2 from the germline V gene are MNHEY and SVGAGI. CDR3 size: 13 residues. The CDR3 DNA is TGTGCCAGCAGTTCAGGGGGGATCGCTGAAACTTTCTTT. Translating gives CASSSGGIAETFF.

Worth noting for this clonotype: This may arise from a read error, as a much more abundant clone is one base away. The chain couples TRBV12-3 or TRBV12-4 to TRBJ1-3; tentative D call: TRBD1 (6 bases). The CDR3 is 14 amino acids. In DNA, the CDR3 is TGTGCCGGCAGTGGTGGACAGCGTGGAAACACCATATATTTT. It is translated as CAGSGGQRGNTIYF.

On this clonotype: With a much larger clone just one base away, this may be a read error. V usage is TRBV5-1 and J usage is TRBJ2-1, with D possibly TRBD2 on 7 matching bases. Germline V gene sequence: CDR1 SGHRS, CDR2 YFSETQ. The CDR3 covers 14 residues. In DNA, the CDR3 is TGCGCCAGCAGCTTAGCGGGACACTACGATGAGCAGTTCTTC. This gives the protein CASSLAGHYDEQFF.

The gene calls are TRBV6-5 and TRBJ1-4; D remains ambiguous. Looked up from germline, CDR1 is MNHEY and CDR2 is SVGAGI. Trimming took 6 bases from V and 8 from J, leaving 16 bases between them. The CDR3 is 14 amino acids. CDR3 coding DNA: TGTGCCAGCAGCCGGATAGAAAGTTCGGAAAAACTGTTTTTT. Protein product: CASSRIESSEKLFF.

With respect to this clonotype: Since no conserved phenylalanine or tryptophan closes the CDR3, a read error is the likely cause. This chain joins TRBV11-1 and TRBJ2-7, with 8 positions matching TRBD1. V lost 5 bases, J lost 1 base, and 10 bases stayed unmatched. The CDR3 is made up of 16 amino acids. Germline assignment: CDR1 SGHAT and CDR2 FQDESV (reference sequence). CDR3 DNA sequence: TGTGCCAGCAGCAACCACTTAGGGACAGGTTCCTACGAGCAGTACTCC. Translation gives CASSNHLGTGSYEQYS.

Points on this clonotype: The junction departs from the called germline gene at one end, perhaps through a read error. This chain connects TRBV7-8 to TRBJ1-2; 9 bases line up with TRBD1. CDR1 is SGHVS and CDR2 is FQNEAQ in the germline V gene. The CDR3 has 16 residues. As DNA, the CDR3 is TGTGCCAGCAGCTTAGCCTACAGGGGGCCCAACTATGACTACACCTTC. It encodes CASSLAYRGPNYDYTF.

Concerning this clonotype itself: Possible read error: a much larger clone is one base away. CDR3 in DNA: TGTGCCAGCAGTTTGACAGGGGGCTTATACTATGGCCACACCTTC. Encoded protein: CASSLTGGLYYGHTF. V gene TRBV28 combines with J gene TRBJ1-2; 10 bases line up with TRBD1. Germline V lookup: CDR1 MDHEN, CDR2 SYDVKM. The CDR3 spans 15 residues.

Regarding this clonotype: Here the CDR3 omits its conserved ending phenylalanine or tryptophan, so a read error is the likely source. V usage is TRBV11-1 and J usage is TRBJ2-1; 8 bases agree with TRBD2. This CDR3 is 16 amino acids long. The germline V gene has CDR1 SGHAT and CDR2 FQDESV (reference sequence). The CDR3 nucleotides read TGTGCCAGCAGTTTAGCTCTAGCGGGCCTGTACAATGAGCAGTTCCTC. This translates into CASSLALAGLYNEQFL.

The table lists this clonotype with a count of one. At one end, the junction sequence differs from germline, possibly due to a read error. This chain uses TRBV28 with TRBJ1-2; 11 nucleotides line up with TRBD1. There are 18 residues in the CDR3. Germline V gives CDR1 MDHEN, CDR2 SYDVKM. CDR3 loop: CSSSSHGYGTGGGYGYTF. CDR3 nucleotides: TGTTCCAGCAGTTCTCATGGCTACGGGACAGGGGGAGGCTATGGCTACACCTTC.

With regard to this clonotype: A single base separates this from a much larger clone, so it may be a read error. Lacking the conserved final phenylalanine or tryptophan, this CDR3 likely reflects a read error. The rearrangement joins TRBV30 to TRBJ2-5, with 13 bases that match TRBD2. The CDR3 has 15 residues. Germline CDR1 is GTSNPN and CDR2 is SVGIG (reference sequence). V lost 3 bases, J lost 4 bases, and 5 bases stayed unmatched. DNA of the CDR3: TGTGCCTGGAGCCCGGGACTAGCGGGACGAGAGACCCAGTACTTA. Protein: CAWSPGLAGRETQYL.

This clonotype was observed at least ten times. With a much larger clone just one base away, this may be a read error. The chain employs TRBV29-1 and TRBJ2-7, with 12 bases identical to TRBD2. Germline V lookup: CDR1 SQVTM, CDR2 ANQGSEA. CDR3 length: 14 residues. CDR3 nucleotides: TGCAGCGTTGCTAGCGGGAGGGCCTCCTACGGGCAGTACTTC. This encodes CSVASGRASYGQYF.